This entry lists 15 T cell receptor beta chains sequenced from one sample in a study of shared clonotypes between healthy human individuals. Data came from immunoSEQ multiplex PCR; TCRdb stores just in-frame clones and leaves some out. The sample contains over 2 million clones, roughly 94% of which appear only once. Material: naive CD4+ T cells sorted from blood. Subset reported: CD45RA+ positively selected. All receptors come from a man between 18 and 35 years old in good health.

The V gene is TRBV7-2, the J gene TRBJ2-3; 7 nucleotides match TRBD2. Germline CDR1 reads SGHTA; CDR2 reads FQGNSA. This CDR3 has 16 residues. The V and J ends lost 1 base and 0 bases, in that order; junction bases with no gene match: 4. This chain's CDR3 is CASSLVQGGSTDTQYF. CDR3 nucleotide sequence: TGTGCCAGCAGCTTAGTTCAGGGAGGGAGCACAGATACGCAGTATTTT.

The chain couples TRBV10-3 to TRBJ1-1; D gene unclear. Germline lookup yields CDR1 ENHRY and CDR2 SYGVKD. The CDR3 extends over 13 amino acids. The germline V and J ends were trimmed by 10 bases and 1 base, with 13 bases remaining between them. CDR3: CASYWAKNTEAFF. CDR3 DNA: TGTGCCAGCTACTGGGCCAAGAACACTGAAGCTTTCTTT.

Concerning this clone itself: A much larger clone differs from this one at a single base, so this may be a read error. In the same sample, other DNA sequences code for this CDR3. The chain couples TRBV5-6 to TRBJ1-1; 8 bases match TRBD1. There are 14 residues in the CDR3. Germline CDR1 SGHDT, CDR2 YYEEEE. V trimming: 2 bases; J trimming: 4 bases; junction bases outside the gene matches: 4. CDR3 nucleotides: TGTGCCAGCAGCTTAGGACAGGGTGGCACTGAAGCTTTCTTT. This gives the protein CASSLGQGGTEAFF.

The gene calls are TRBV27 and TRBJ1-1; 9 bases map to TRBD1. The CDR3 loop spans 13 amino acids. The germline CDR1 and CDR2 sequences are MNHEY and SMNVEV (reference sequence). The junction had 1 base not matched to a gene; V was cut back by 2 bases and J by 6 bases. This CDR3 is CASSLRTGAEAFF. CDR3 nucleotide sequence: TGTGCCAGCAGTTTAAGGACAGGGGCTGAAGCTTTCTTT.

The V gene is TRBV19, the J gene TRBJ1-6, with TRBD1 identical over 7 bases. The CDR3 length is 17 residues. J gave up 2 bases and V 4 bases, and 8 bases lay outside the gene matches. Germline V lookup: CDR1 LNHDA, CDR2 SQIVND (reference sequence). CDR3: CASSNLQGLTYNSPLHF. In DNA, the CDR3 is TGTGCCAGTAGTAATCTACAGGGGCTAACCTATAATTCACCCCTCCACTTT.

This chain joins TRBV4-3 and TRBJ2-2; 7 nucleotides match TRBD1. The CDR3 has 15 amino acids. The trim removed 2 bases at V and 6 bases at J, leaving 6 bases unmatched. The germline CDR1 and CDR2 sequences are LGHNA and YSLEER. CDR3: CASSQLTGLAGELFF. The CDR3 bases are TGCGCCAGCAGCCAACTGACAGGGTTGGCCGGGGAGCTGTTTTTT.

V usage is TRBV25-1 and J usage is TRBJ2-7; TRBD1 matches at 11 bases. CDR1 MGHDK and CDR2 SYGVNS come from the germline V gene. The CDR3 runs to 15 residues. Trimming took 4 bases from V and 3 from J; bases not matched to a gene: 5. Here the CDR3 DNA reads TGTGCCAGCAGTGTCACCGGGACAGGGGGCTACGAGCAGTACTTC. Translating it yields CASSVTGTGGYEQYF.

The CDR3 region has the DNA TGTGCCATCAGTGACGCAGGAGTAGGGATGAACACTGAAGCTTTCTTT. It yields the protein CAISDAGVGMNTEAFF. The rearrangement links TRBV10-3 to TRBJ1-1; D remains ambiguous. This CDR3 has 16 amino acids. V was trimmed by 3 bases and J by 0 bases, leaving 14 bases between them. CDR1 and CDR2 (germline): ENHRY, SYGVKD.

This clone was seen only once. The chain couples TRBV6-6 to TRBJ1-5, with D maybe TRBD1 (6 bases). CDR1 is MNHNY, CDR2 SVGAGI, per germline (reference sequence). This CDR3 region has 15 residues. V was cut by 5 bases and J by 6 bases, with 17 bases left in between. CDR3 amino acids: CASSDPRGQVQPQHF. The CDR3 DNA sequence: TGTGCCAGCAGTGACCCGCGGGGGCAGGTTCAGCCCCAGCATTTT.

The chain couples TRBV18 to TRBJ1-2; 7 bases are shared with TRBD1. J was trimmed by 3 bases and V by 6 bases; bases with no gene match: 10. The CDR3 is made up of 15 amino acids. Germline values: CDR1 KGHSH, CDR2 LQKENI. CDR3 nucleotides: TGTGCCAGCTCCCGGAGAGGGGGCGCCGACTATGGCTACACCTTC. Encoded protein: CASSRRGGADYGYTF. Variable domain in full (rest from reference TRBV18 and TRBJ1-2): NAGVMQNPRHLVRRRGQEARLRCSPMKGHSHVYWYRQLPEEGLKFMVYLQKENIIDESGMPKERFSAEFPKEGPSILRIQQVVRGDSAAYFCASSRRGGADYGYTFGSGTRLTVV.

V is TRBV2 and J is TRBJ2-3; 13 nucleotides line up with TRBD2. Germline V gene sequence: CDR1 SNHLY, CDR2 FYNNEI. J was trimmed by 2 bases and V by 6 bases; bases with no gene match: 8. The CDR3 loop spans 17 amino acids. Here the CDR3 DNA reads TGTGCCAGCAGCGGGACTAGCGGGGTCCACTTCACAGATACGCAGTATTTT. The encoded protein is CASSGTSGVHFTDTQYF.

The CDR3 region has the DNA TGTGCCAGCAGCTTAACTAGCGGGTATGGCACAGATACGCAGTATTTT. This sequence encodes CASSLTSGYGTDTQYF. This chain joins TRBV7-6 and TRBJ2-3; TRBD2 aligns across 9 bases. Germline values: CDR1 SGHVS, CDR2 FNYEAQ. The CDR3 is 16 amino acids. The V segment lost 2 bases and the J segment 1 base; nucleotides outside the gene matches: 4.

This clone was seen a handful of times. The chain recombines TRBV5-4 with TRBJ2-7; 8 bases agree with TRBD1. Germline V gene lookup returns CDR1 SGHNT and CDR2 YYREEE (reference sequence). The CDR3 runs 14 residues. V lost 4 bases and J lost 2; bases outside the gene matches: 5. The CDR3: CASSLGQDPYEQYF. The CDR3 nucleotides are TGTGCCAGCAGCCTGGGACAGGACCCCTACGAGCAGTACTTC.

V is TRBV11-2 and J is TRBJ2-1; TRBD1 matches 8 bases. The CDR3 totals 13 residues. V lost 6 bases to trimming and J lost 7 bases; unmatched junction nucleotides: 5. Germline V gene data show CDR1 as SGHAT and CDR2 as FQNNGV. CDR3 loop: CASRKTGVNEQFF. CDR3 coding DNA: TGTGCCAGCAGGAAGACAGGGGTTAATGAGCAGTTCTTC.

The V and J genes are TRBV28 and TRBJ2-7; D may be TRBD1 or TRBD2 (6 bases each). The CDR3 has 14 residues. Trimming removed 7 bases at V and 2 bases at J, with 15 bases between. CDR1 and CDR2 from the germline V gene are MDHEN and SYDVKM. CDR3 nucleotide sequence: TGTGCCAGCACCCTAAGGGGGGCGACCTACGAGCAGTACTTC. It is translated as CASTLRGATYEQYF.